Below are 22 T cell receptor beta chains sequenced from a single sample in a study of CD8+CD57+ T cells in acquired aplastic anemia. Genomic DNA was employed as the template in profiling TCR beta VDJ and CDR3. TCRdb re-called the reads through MiXCR, storing one row per CDR3 protein. The sample includes around 170,000 distinct CDR3 sequences, 55% to 75% of them seen just once. Sequenced material: sorted CD4+, CD8+, or CD8+CD57+ T cells (not recorded which) from PBMCs. The source is a human donor in good health.

This clonotype was observed at least ten times. The CDR3 region is CASSFGPEGLSNEQFF. The CDR3 bases are TGTGCCAGCAGCTTTGGACCGGAAGGACTTAGCAATGAGCAGTTCTTC. V gene TRBV5-4 combines with J gene TRBJ2-1, with D possibly TRBD2 on 5 matching bases. The CDR3 sequence is 16 residues long. V was clipped by 2 bases and J by 6 bases, with 18 bases between them. Germline V gene sequence: CDR1 SGHNT, CDR2 YYREEE (reference sequence).

The CDR3 DNA follows: TGTGCCAGCAGCTCCACAGAGGGCTACACCTTC. Translated, it gives CASSSTEGYTF. The chain has TRBV7-9 and TRBJ1-2; D call uncertain. Trimming shortened V by 4 bases and J by 8 bases, and 8 bases separated the two germline ends. The germline gives CDR1 SEHNR, CDR2 FQNEAQ (reference sequence). The CDR3 length is 11 residues. The full variable domain, in which reference TRBV7-9 and TRBJ1-2 provide the parts outside the CDR3, is DTGVSQNPRHKITKRGQNVTFRCDPISEHNRLYWYRQTLGQGPEFLTYFQNEAQLEKSRLLSDRFSAERPKGSFSTLEIQRTEQGDSAMYLCASSSTEGYTFGSGTRLTVV.

This clonotype was picked up many times. The J gene is TRBJ2-7, the V gene TRBV5-6; the D gene is possibly TRBD2 (6 bases). The CDR3 contains 15 residues. Deletions cut 0 bases from V and 2 bases from J, with 12 bases between. In germline, CDR1 is SGHDT, CDR2 YYEEEE. CDR3 in amino acids: CASSLGLGGTYEQYF. The CDR3 region has the DNA TGTGCCAGCAGCTTGGGCTTGGGGGGAACCTACGAGCAGTACTTC.

The sample holds many counts of this clonotype. This rearrangement joins TRBV5-1 to TRBJ2-7; D not resolved. Trimming pared 0 bases from V and 1 base from J, leaving 8 bases between. CDR1 SGHRS and CDR2 YFSETQ come from the germline V gene. The CDR3 covers 14 residues. CDR3 sequence reads: CASSLEGSSYEQYF. In DNA, the CDR3 is TGCGCCAGCAGCTTGGAAGGCAGTTCCTACGAGCAGTACTTC. Together with reference TRBV5-1 and TRBJ2-7, the CDR3 gives the full variable domain: KAGVTQTPRYLIKTRGQQVTLSCSPISGHRSVSWYQQTPGQGLQFLFEYFSETQRNKGNFPGRFSGRQFSNSRSEMNVSTLELGDSALYLCASSLEGSSYEQYFGPGTRLTVT.

The V and J genes are TRBV12-3 or TRBV12-4 and TRBJ1-3; D ambiguous. V was clipped by 6 bases and J by 8 bases, with 11 bases between them. The CDR3 consists of 12 residues. The CDR3 DNA sequence: TGTGCCAGCAGCCAAAGCCGAGACACCATATATTTT. Its translation is CASSQSRDTIYF.

In regard to this clonotype: The CDR3 does not end in the conserved phenylalanine or tryptophan, so this is likely a read error. V and J are TRBV7-3 and TRBJ2-3; perhaps TRBD2 as D (6 bases). Germline V lookup: CDR1 SGHTA, CDR2 FQGTGA. The CDR3 is made up of 15 amino acids. The CDR3 coding sequence is TGTGCCAGCAGCCTTAGCGGAGCTAGCATAGATGCGCAGTATCTT. The encoded protein is CASSLSGASIDAQYL.

The chain uses TRBV19 and TRBJ2-5; the match to TRBD1 covers 7 bases. This CDR3 region has 15 residues. Per the germline V gene, CDR1 is LNHDA and CDR2 is SQIVND (reference sequence). Unmatched junction bases numbered 13, after V lost 9 bases and J lost 3 bases. The CDR3 spells CASSLGGAWEETQYF. CDR3 in DNA: TGTGCCAGCAGCTTAGGGGGCGCGTGGGAAGAGACCCAGTACTTC.

V and J are TRBV7-6 and TRBJ2-1; D might be TRBD2 (6 bases). The CDR3 has 10 residues. V gave up 8 bases and J gave up 14 bases, with 13 bases separating them. The germline V gene encodes CDR1 SGHVS and CDR2 FNYEAQ. For the CDR3, the DNA is TGTGCCAGCTCGCGGACGGGGGAGTTCTTC. It yields the protein CASSRTGEFF. Complete variable domain (other parts from reference TRBV7-6 and TRBJ2-1): GAGVSQSPRYKVTKRGQDVALRCDPISGHVSLYWYRQALGQGPEFLTYFNYEAQQDKSGLPNDRFSAERPEGSISTLTIQRTEQRDSAMYRCASSRTGEFFGPGTRLTVL.

V gene TRBV19 combines with J gene TRBJ2-5; D remains unclear. The V end was cut by 0 bases, the J end by 4 bases, with 15 bases between. CDR3 length equals 16 residues. CDR1 is LNHDA and CDR2 is SQIVND in the germline V gene (reference sequence). The CDR3 DNA sequence: TGTGCCAGTAGTATAGATGGTAGGCCATGGGGAGAGACCCAGTACTTC. It codes for CASSIDGRPWGETQYF.

On this clonotype itself: Without the conserved terminal phenylalanine or tryptophan, this CDR3 likely stems from a read error. This chain links TRBV7-9 with TRBJ1-1, with no clear D. V was pared by 4 bases and J by 5 bases, with 11 bases between. Germline lookup yields CDR1 SEHNR and CDR2 FQNEAQ (reference sequence). This CDR3 is built from 13 residues. CDR3 bases: TGTGCCAGCAGCTGGATGGTAAGTACTGAAGCTTTCCTT. Its protein product is CASSWMVSTEAFL.

The rearrangement uses TRBV20-1 and TRBJ1-4; 7 positions match TRBD1. This CDR3 has 15 amino acids. V gave up 0 bases and J gave up 8 bases; unmatched junction bases: 9. Germline V CDR1 and CDR2: DFQATT, SNEGSKA (reference sequence). The CDR3, as DNA: TGCAGTGCTAGAGATCGTTCAGGGGGAAGAGAAAAACTGTTTTTT. It is translated as CSARDRSGGREKLFF.

The chain is built from TRBV19 and TRBJ1-2; perhaps TRBD1 as D (6 bases). The CDR3 covers 13 residues. The V end was cut by 6 bases, the J end by 10 bases, with 18 bases between. Germline V gene data show CDR1 as LNHDA and CDR2 as SQIVND (reference sequence). The CDR3 DNA reads as TGTGCCAGTAGGCAAGCAGGGGAAGGAATCTACACCTTC. Its protein product is CASRQAGEGIYTF.

The chain uses TRBV7-2 and TRBJ2-7; D might be TRBD2 (5 bases). Trimming left V 3 bases short and J 4 bases short, with 19 bases between. CDR1 and CDR2 (germline): SGHTA, FQGNSA. The length of the CDR3 is 16 residues. The CDR3, as DNA: TGTGCCAGCAGCTTGGGTCGGGGTGTTGGCGAATACGAGCAGTACTTC. Translation: CASSLGRGVGEYEQYF.

The chain combines TRBV10-3 with TRBJ1-6, with 9 positions matching TRBD1. The germline V gene encodes CDR1 ENHRY and CDR2 SYGVKD. J gave up 8 bases and V 7 bases, and 3 bases lay outside the gene matches. There are 13 residues in the CDR3. CDR3 region: CAIKQGADSPLHF. The CDR3, as DNA: TGTGCCATCAAACAGGGGGCTGATTCACCCCTCCACTTT.

The chain uses TRBV19 and TRBJ1-2, with 11 nucleotides matching TRBD1. Germline trimming cut 4 bases from V and 8 bases from J; bases unmatched to any gene: 9. The CDR3 runs 15 residues. CDR1 and CDR2 (germline): LNHDA, SQIVND (reference sequence). CDR3 loop: CASSSGQGAIEGYTF. CDR3 DNA sequence: TGTGCCAGTAGTAGTGGACAGGGGGCGATTGAAGGCTACACCTTC.

The chain has TRBV7-3 and TRBJ1-1; 7 nucleotides match TRBD1. V gave up 1 base and J gave up 7 bases; unmatched junction bases: 0. CDR1 and CDR2 (germline): SGHTA, FQGTGA. This CDR3 comprises 12 residues. CDR3 DNA: TGTGCCAGCAGCTTAAGACAGGGTGAAGCTTTCTTT. Protein: CASSLRQGEAFF.

The chain carries TRBV2 and TRBJ1-4; TRBD1 is a possible D gene (5 bases). CDR3 length equals 15 residues. In germline, CDR1 is SNHLY, CDR2 FYNNEI. The germline V and J ends were trimmed by 6 bases and 8 bases, with 19 bases remaining between them. DNA for the CDR3: TGTGCCAGCAGCCAAGCGGGGCGATATGGCGAAAAACTGTTTTTT. Translation: CASSQAGRYGEKLFF.

This chain joins TRBV5-4 and TRBJ1-6; D not certain. Germline V CDR1 and CDR2: SGHNT, YYREEE (reference sequence). The CDR3 sequence is 16 residues long. V gave up 1 base and J gave up 9 bases, with 17 bases separating them. Here the CDR3 DNA reads TGTGCCAGCAGCTTGTCCGGGTATCGGGGAGGTTCACCCCTCCACTTT. Its protein product is CASSLSGYRGGSPLHF.

The V call is TRBV7-3, the J call TRBJ2-7, with no clear D. The CDR3 has 12 amino acids. The V end lost 6 bases, the J end lost 5 bases, and 11 bases lay between the germline ends. The V gene's germline CDR1 is SGHTA and CDR2 FQGTGA. CDR3 bases: TGTGCCAGCAGGCCGCTTGGGAACGAGCAGTACTTC. Its protein is CASRPLGNEQYF.

This clonotype came up many times. The chain has TRBV11-2 and TRBJ2-1; TRBD1 is a possible D gene (5 bases). This CDR3 contains 13 residues. V dropped 3 bases and J dropped 6 bases, with 9 bases sitting between them. Germline V gene data show CDR1 as SGHAT and CDR2 as FQNNGV. The CDR3: CASSFPRANEQFF. CDR3 nucleotide sequence: TGTGCCAGCAGCTTCCCCAGGGCCAATGAGCAGTTCTTC. Together with reference TRBV11-2 and TRBJ2-1, the CDR3 gives the full variable domain: EAGVAQSPRYKIIEKRQSVAFWCNPISGHATLYWYQQILGQGPKLLIQFQNNGVVDDSQLPKDRFSAERLKGVDSTLKIQPAKLEDSAVYLCASSFPRANEQFFGPGTRLTVL.

The chain employs TRBV4-1 and TRBJ1-2; tentatively, D is TRBD1 (5 bases). Trimming removed 0 bases from V and 3 bases from J, with 11 bases in between. Germline CDR1 reads MGHRA; CDR2 reads YSYEKL. CDR3 length: 15 residues. CDR3 DNA sequence: TGCGCCAGCAGCCAAGAATCAGGGCGAGACTATGGCTACACCTTC. It yields the protein CASSQESGRDYGYTF.

The chain uses TRBV20-1 and TRBJ2-2; tentative D call: TRBD1 (6 bases). The V end lost 0 bases, the J end lost 3 bases, and 8 bases lay between the germline ends. The length of the CDR3 is 14 residues. Germline values: CDR1 DFQATT, CDR2 SNEGSKA (reference sequence). The CDR3 reads CSAREGADTGELFF. CDR3 coding DNA: TGCAGTGCTAGAGAGGGGGCCGACACCGGGGAGCTGTTTTTT.